This T cell receptor (beta chain) comes out of a study of shared clonotypes between healthy human individuals. Overall study findings and caveats: A small donor pool kept down the genetic and exposure-history diversity that was represented. A generally larger estimated richness was seen in naive subsets than in memory subsets. Clonotypes shared by all four sorted-subset donors had higher generation probabilities than non-shared clonotypes.

The CDR3 consists of 14 residues. The ends lost 11 bases at V and 9 bases at J; junction bases unmatched: 15. The germline CDR1 and CDR2 sequences are LNHDA and SQIVND (reference sequence). In the case of this clone: Its antigen is currently unknown.

Healthy and HIV-negative, the adult donors had no recent acute infections or vaccinations. Some clones are missing from TCRdb's copy, which holds only in-frame ones; the method was immunoSEQ multiplex PCR. The data show millions of clones, about 92% seen once. The chain recombines TRBV19 with TRBJ2-2; 7 bases map to TRBD1. The TCR sequence derives from a man aged 18-30 years in good health. What was sequenced was naive CD4+ T cells sorted from blood. The subset here: CD45RA+ positively selected. The CDR3 nucleotides read TGTGCCTGGCACCGGGACAGAGACCACCGGGAGCTGTTTTTT. It codes for CAWHRDRDHRELFF.